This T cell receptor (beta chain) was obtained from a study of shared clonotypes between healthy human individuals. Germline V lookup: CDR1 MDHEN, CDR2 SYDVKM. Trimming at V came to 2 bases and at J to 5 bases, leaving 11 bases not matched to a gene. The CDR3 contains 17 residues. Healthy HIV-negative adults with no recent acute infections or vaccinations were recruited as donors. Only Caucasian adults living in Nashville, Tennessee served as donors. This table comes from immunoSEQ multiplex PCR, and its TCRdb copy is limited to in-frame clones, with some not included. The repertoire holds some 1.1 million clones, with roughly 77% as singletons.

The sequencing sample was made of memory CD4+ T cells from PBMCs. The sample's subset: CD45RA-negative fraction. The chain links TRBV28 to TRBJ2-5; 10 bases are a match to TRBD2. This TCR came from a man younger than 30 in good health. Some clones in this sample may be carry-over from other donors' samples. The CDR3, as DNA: TGTGCCAGCAGTTTAAGGACTAGCGGTCTAGGAGGGGAGACCCAGTACTTC. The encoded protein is CASSLRTSGLGGETQYF.